The rows below give T cell receptor beta chains drawn from one sample of a study of blood T cells in healthy people across ages. TCRdb independently ran MiXCR on the 5' RACE reads; one entry per CDR3 protein. Here the sample spans fewer than 2 million distinct CDR3 sequences, roughly 43% being singletons. Input material: blood. These receptors originate from a human donor in good health. Each CDR3 is given with its conserved first and last residue. Clone size is stated in some rows and not others, as once, few, many or a class when expanded.

abundance | v_gene | CDR3aa
- | TRBV6-2/TRBV6-3 | CASTELRSGNEQFF
once | TRBV28 | CASSEAARVGEQYF
few | TRBV12-3/TRBV12-4 | CASSLTPFGGSYEQYF
- | TRBV10-3 | CAISTGQGVNTEAFF
- | TRBV6-5 | CASRVDARANQPQHF
few | TRBV2 | CASRNDRGLEKLFF
- | TRBV28 | CASRSQFSGANVLTF
few | TRBV12-3/TRBV12-4 | CASSSPIGQPQHF
- | TRBV6-6 | CASSYTASGGRADTQYF
- | TRBV24-1 | CATQSDSVQNGYTF
- | TRBV7-2 | CASSLRRGPTDTQYF
- | TRBV9 | CASSVGQGYTEAFF
- | TRBV20-1 | CSAARGAGTKAFF
- | TRBV12-3/TRBV12-4 | CASSSTGSDTRYF
- | TRBV12-3/TRBV12-4 | CASSLALTGNEQFF
many | TRBV4-3 | CASSQDMVASGNEQFF
few | TRBV7-9 | CASSLPAHGGLEAFF
- | TRBV7-9 | CASSLEVRETQYF
- | TRBV9 | CASSSAGQGSCYGYTF
once | TRBV5-1 | CASSLAVANNEQYF
- | TRBV20-1 | CSARDMRASFETQYF
- | TRBV27 | CASSTAYNRPQHF
- | TRBV20-1 | CSASPRLEQYF
few | TRBV4-2 | CASSQGSGYNEQFF
few | TRBV28 | CASSLNGHVLTF
few | TRBV6-5 | CASSYSSGGPSSYNEQFF
- | TRBV6-2/TRBV6-3 | CASSYYTGPYNEQFF
few | TRBV18 | CASSPATSRYEQYF
- | TRBV10-3 | CAPNRLTGTNKNIQYF
few | TRBV6-4 | CASSDSIAGGLYEQYF
- | TRBV28 | CASRWGANEQFF
few | TRBV29-1 | CSVSRQGGNYGYTF
- | TRBV29-1 | CSVMTERGQMDTEAFF
few | TRBV12-3/TRBV12-4 | CASSFGGRHEKLFF
few | TRBV20-1 | CSAAEQGRGSKSSYQETQYF
few | TRBV28 | CASSPTGYYGYTF
- | TRBV9 | CASGPKPLTDTQYF
few | TRBV6-5 | CASGQVGYEQYF
- | TRBV12-5 | CASAMVSPTDTQYF
- | TRBV20-1 | CSARRDRGTSGYTF
many | TRBV29-1 | CSVVGGFTDTQYF
- | TRBV28 | CASSSEDRESYNGQFF
- | TRBV4-3 | CTSSHQWVDSNQPQHF
- | TRBV6-6 | CASSSQGALDEQYF
- | TRBV4-2 | CASSQAGRSTDAQYF
- | TRBV7-2 | CASNINGGGRDTQYF
- | TRBV27 | CASSSSTGGPSYTF
few | TRBV20-1 | CSADIAGGGYTF
- | TRBV4-3 | CASSQDFRANEQFF
few | TRBV20-1 | CSATPFQESYYDYTF
- | TRBV15 | CATSRDDTEAFF